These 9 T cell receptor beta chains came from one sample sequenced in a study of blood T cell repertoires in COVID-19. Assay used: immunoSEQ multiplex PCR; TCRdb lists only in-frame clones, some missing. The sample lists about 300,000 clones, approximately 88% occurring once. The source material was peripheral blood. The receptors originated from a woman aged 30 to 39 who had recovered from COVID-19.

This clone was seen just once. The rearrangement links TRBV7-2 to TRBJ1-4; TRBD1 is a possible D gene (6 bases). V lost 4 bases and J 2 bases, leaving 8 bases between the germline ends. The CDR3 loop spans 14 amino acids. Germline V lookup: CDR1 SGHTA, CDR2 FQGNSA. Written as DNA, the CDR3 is TGTGCCAGCAGCTCCGACAGGACTAATGAAAAACTGTTTTTT. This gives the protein CASSSDRTNEKLFF.

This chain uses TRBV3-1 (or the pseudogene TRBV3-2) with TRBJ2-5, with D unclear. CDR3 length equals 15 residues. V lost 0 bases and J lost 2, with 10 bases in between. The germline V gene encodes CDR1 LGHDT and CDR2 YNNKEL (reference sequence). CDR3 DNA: TGTGCCAGCAGCCAAGATCGGGTGCAGCAAGAGACCCAGTACTTC. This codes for CASSQDRVQQETQYF.

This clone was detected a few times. CDR3 protein: CASSEKQGLSGLSYGYTF. The CDR3 DNA is TGTGCCAGCAGCGAGAAACAGGGCCTAAGCGGCCTCTCCTATGGCTACACCTTC. The chain carries TRBV14 and TRBJ1-2; perhaps TRBD1 as D (6 bases). The V gene lost 5 bases and the J gene lost 4 bases, with 26 bases spanning the gap. CDR1 is SGHDN and CDR2 is FVKESK in the germline V gene. The CDR3 consists of 18 residues. Combining the CDR3 with reference TRBV14 and TRBJ1-2 gives the whole variable domain EAGVTQFPSHSVIEKGQTVTLRCDPISGHDNLYWYRRVMGKEIKFLLHFVKESKQDESGMPNNRFLAERTGGTYSTLKVQPAELEDSGVYFCASSEKQGLSGLSYGYTFGSGTRLTVV.

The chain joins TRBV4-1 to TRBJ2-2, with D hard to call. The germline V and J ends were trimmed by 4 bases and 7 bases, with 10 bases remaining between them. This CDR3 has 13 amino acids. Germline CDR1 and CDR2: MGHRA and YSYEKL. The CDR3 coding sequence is TGCGCCAGCAGCCTACTTGCGGTCGGGGAGCTGTTTTTT. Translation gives CASSLLAVGELFF.

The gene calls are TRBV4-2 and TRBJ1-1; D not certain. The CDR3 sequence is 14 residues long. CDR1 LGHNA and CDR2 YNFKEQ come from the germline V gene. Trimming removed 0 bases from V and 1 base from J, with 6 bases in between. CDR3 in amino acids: CASSQDSQNTEAFF. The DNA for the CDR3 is TGTGCCAGCAGCCAAGATTCCCAGAACACTGAAGCTTTCTTT.

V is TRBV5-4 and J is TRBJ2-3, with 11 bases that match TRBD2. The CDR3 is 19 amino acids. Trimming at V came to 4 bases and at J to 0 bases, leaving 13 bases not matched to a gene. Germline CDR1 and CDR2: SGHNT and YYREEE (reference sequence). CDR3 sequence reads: CASSSPGTSGRPSTDTQYF. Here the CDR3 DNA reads TGTGCCAGCAGCAGTCCCGGGACTAGCGGACGTCCTAGCACAGATACGCAGTATTTT.

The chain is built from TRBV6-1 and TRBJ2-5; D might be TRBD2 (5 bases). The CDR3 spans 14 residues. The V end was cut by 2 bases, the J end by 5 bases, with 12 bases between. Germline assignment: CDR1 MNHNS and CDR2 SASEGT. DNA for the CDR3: TGTGCCAGCAGTGAAACGGCTAGCCTGGAGACCCAGTACTTC. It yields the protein CASSETASLETQYF.

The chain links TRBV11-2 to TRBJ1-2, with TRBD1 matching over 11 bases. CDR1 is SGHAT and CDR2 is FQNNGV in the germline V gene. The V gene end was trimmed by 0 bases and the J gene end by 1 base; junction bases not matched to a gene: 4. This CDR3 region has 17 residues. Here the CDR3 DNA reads TGTGCCAGCAGCTTAGAATTTGGGACAGGGGGTAACTATGGCTACACCTTC. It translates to CASSLEFGTGGNYGYTF.

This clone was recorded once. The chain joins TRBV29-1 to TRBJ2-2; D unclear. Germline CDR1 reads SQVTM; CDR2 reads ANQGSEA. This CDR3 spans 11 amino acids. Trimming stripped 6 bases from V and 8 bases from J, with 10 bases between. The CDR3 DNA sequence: TGCAGCGTCGACAAGACAGGGGAGCTGTTTTTT. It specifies CSVDKTGELFF.